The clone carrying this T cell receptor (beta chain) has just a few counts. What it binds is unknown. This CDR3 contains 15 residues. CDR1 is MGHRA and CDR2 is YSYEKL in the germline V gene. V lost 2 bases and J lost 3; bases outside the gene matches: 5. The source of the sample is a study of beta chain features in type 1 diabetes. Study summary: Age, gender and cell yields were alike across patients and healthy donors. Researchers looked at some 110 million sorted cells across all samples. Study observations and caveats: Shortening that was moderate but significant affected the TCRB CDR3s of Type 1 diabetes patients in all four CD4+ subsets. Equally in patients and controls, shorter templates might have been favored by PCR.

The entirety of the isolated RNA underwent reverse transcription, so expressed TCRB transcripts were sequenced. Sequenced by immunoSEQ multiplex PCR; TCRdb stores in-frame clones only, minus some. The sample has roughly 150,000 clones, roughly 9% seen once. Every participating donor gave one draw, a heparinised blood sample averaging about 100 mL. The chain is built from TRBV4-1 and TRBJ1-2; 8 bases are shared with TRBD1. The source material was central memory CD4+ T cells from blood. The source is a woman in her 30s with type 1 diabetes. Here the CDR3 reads CASSQTDRVDYGYTF. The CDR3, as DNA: TGCGCCAGCAGCCAAACGGACAGGGTGGACTATGGCTACACCTTC.